The 5 T cell receptor beta chains listed next were all sequenced from one sample in a study of OX40 agonist ivuxolimab in advanced cancers. TCRdb's table, derived via immunoSEQ multiplex PCR, lists solely in-frame clones and lacks some. The data show about 20,000 clones, with approximately 87% seen just once and roughly 21% held by the top ten. The sample was CD4+ or CD8+ T cells sorted from blood, taken in a trial of the OX40 agonist ivuxolimab. These receptors came from an adult with an advanced solid tumor such as melanoma, head and neck, liver or kidney cancer.

Notes on this clone: Given a much more abundant clone one base away, this may be a read error. V is TRBV28 and J is TRBJ2-3; D call uncertain. Looked up from germline, CDR1 is MDHEN and CDR2 is SYDVKM. This CDR3 has 11 amino acids. V was pared by 5 bases and J by 2 bases, with 2 bases between. CDR3 sequence reads: CASSDTDTQYF. The CDR3 coding sequence is TGTGCCAGCAGTGACACAGATACGCAGTATTTT.

The rearrangement links TRBV6-6 to TRBJ1-5, with D unresolved. The CDR3 length is 13 residues. Looked up from germline, CDR1 is MNHNY and CDR2 is SVGAGI (reference sequence). The ends were cut back, 2 bases at V and 9 bases at J, with 11 bases in the middle. CDR3: CASSYAAGRPQHF. CDR3 sequence (DNA): TGTGCCAGCAGTTACGCGGCCGGAAGGCCCCAGCATTTT.

The rearrangement joins TRBV28 to TRBJ2-1, with 8 nucleotides matching TRBD2. The CDR3 spans 17 residues. Germline V gives CDR1 MDHEN, CDR2 SYDVKM. The V gene end was trimmed by 3 bases and the J gene end by 7 bases; junction bases not matched to a gene: 14. The CDR3 DNA sequence: TGTGCCAGCAGTTTGTCCTTGCGGGGGGCGGTAAGGAATGAGCAGTTCTTC. It yields the protein CASSLSLRGAVRNEQFF.

This clone was recorded a few times. This sequence joins TRBV5-8 and TRBJ1-5; D perhaps matches TRBD1 (5 bases). The CDR3 runs 16 residues. Germline V CDR1 and CDR2: SGHTS, YDEGEE. V was clipped by 3 bases and J by 6 bases, with 19 bases between them. As DNA, the CDR3 is TGTGCCAGCAGCTCCTTGCGAGGGACCCGGGGTCAGCCCCAGCATTTT. Residues: CASSSLRGTRGQPQHF. Full variable domain (rest looked up from reference TRBV5-8 and TRBJ1-5): EAGVTQSPTHLIKTRGQQATLRCSPISGHTSVYWYQQALGLGLQFLLWYDEGEERNRGNFPPRFSGRQFPNYSSELNVNALELEDSALYLCASSSLRGTRGQPQHFGDGTRLSIL.

About this clone itself: One end of the junction varies from germline; a read error may be responsible. The chain uses TRBV5-6 and TRBJ1-3; D is unclear. The CDR3 covers 16 residues. Germline CDR1 SGHDT, CDR2 YYEEEE. The CDR3 spells CASSRALGRSVNTIYF. CDR3 nucleotide sequence: TGTGCCAGCAGCCGCGCCCTGGGGAGGTCTGTAAACACCATATATTTT.